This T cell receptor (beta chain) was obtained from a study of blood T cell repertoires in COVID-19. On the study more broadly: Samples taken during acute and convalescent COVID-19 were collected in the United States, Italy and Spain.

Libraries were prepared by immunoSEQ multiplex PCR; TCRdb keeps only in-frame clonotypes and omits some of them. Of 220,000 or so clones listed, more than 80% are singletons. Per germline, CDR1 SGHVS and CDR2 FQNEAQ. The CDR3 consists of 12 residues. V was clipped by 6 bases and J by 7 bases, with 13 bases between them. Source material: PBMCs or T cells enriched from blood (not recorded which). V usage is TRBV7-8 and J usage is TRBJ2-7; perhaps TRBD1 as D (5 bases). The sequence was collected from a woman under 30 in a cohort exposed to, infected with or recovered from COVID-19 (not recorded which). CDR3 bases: TGTGCCAGCAGTCGGCAGGGTCGGGAGCAGTACTTC. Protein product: CASSRQGREQYF.